These 3 T cell receptor beta chains were all obtained from the same sample, sequenced in a study of blood T cell repertoires in COVID-19. The repertoire was sequenced with immunoSEQ multiplex PCR; TCRdb's copy has only in-frame clones and lacks some. The repertoire includes about 73,000 clones, 65% to 90% of them detected once, and around 5.6% sits in the top ten. Sequenced: peripheral blood. The receptors stem from a woman in her sixties or seventies with acute or convalescent COVID-19.

The chain is built from TRBV6-1 and TRBJ1-6; weak D call: TRBD1 (5 bases). V lost 8 bases and J lost 7, with 15 bases in between. CDR3 size: 14 residues. The germline V gene has CDR1 MNHNS and CDR2 SASEGT. CDR3 in amino acids: CASVLGAGNSPLHF. CDR3 bases: TGTGCCAGCGTTCTAGGGGCCGGGAATTCACCCCTCCACTTT.

The J gene is TRBJ2-2, the V gene TRBV10-2, with D perhaps matching TRBD1 (6 bases). Germline CDR1 WSHSY, CDR2 SAAADI. V dropped 1 base and J dropped 0 bases, with 9 bases sitting between them. CDR3 length equals 16 residues. DNA for the CDR3: TGCGCCAGCAGTGAGTTCGGGACACCGAACACCGGGGAGCTGTTTTTT. Translating gives CASSEFGTPNTGELFF.

This chain joins TRBV6-6 and TRBJ1-2, with a tentative D call TRBD1 (5 bases). Trimming took off 6 bases at V and 0 bases at J, with 11 bases between the two ends. Germline-derived CDR1 and CDR2 are MNHNY and SVGAGI (reference sequence). The CDR3 has 14 amino acids. CDR3 DNA sequence: TGTGCCAGCAGGGAAGACAGATCTAACTATGGCTACACCTTC. This sequence encodes CASREDRSNYGYTF.